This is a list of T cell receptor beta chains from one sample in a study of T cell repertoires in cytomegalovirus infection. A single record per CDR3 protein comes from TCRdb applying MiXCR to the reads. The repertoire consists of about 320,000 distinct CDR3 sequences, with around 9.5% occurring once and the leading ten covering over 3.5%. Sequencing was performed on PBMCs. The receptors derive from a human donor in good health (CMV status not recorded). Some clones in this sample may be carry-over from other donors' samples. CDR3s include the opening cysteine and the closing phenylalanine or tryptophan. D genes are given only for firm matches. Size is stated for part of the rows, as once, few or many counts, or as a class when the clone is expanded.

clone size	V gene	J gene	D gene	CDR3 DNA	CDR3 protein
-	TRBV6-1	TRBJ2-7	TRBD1	TGTGCCAGTAAGGACAGGGTCCCGGGGGAGCAGTACTTC	CASKDRVPGEQYF
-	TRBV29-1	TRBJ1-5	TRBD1	TGCAGCGTTGGGGGGACAGGGCTCGAACAGCCCCAGAATTTT	CSVGGTGLEQPQNF
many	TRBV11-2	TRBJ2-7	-	TGTGCCAGCAGCGCACCGGGGGCAGCCCCATTTAGGGAGCAGTACTTC	CASSAPGAAPFREQYF
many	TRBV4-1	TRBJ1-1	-	TGCGCCAGCAGCCAACGCCGCACAGGGTTAAACACTGAAGCTTTCTTT	CASSQRRTGLNTEAFF
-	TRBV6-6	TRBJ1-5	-	TGTGCCAGCACCCCCCCCGGCCAGCCCCAGCATTTT	CASTPPGQPQHF
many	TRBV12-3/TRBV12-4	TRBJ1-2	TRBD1	TGTGCCAGCAGCCTGACGCCGGGACAGGGCACCCCTAACTATGGCTACACCTTC	CASSLTPGQGTPNYGYTF
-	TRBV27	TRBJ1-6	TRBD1	TGTGCCAGCAGTTTCTCCGGGACAGGCCTAAATTCACCCCTCCACTTT	CASSFSGTGLNSPLHF
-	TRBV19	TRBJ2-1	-	TGTGCCAGTAGGACGGGAGTTTACATTGAGCAGTTCTTC	CASRTGVYIEQFF
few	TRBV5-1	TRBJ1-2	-	TGCGCCAGCAGCTTGGACAGGGCCGTCTATGGCTACACCTTC	CASSLDRAVYGYTF
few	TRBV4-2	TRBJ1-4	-	TGTGCCAGCAGCCAAGATAACGGAGCAACTAATGAAAAACTGTTTTTT	CASSQDNGATNEKLFF
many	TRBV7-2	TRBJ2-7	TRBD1	TGTGCCAGCAGTTCCCCAGGGGGCCAAGACTACGAGCAGTACTTC	CASSSPGGQDYEQYF
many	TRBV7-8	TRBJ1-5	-	TGTGCCAGCAGCTTAGACAGGGCCGGCAATCAGCCCCAGCATTTT	CASSLDRAGNQPQHF
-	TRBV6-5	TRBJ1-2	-	TGTGCCAGCCAAAACGCACGGGGCGGGGACTATGGCTACACCTTC	CASQNARGGDYGYTF
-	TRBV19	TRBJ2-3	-	TGTGCCAGTAGTATAACTAGTAGCACAGATACGCAGTATTTT	CASSITSSTDTQYF
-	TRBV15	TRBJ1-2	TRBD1	TGTGCCACCAGCAGGGACAGGGAGGATGGCTACACCTTC	CATSRDREDGYTF
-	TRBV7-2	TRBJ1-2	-	TGTGCCAGCAGCTTAGACAGGGACGATGGCTACACCTTC	CASSLDRDDGYTF
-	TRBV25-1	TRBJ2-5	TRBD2	TGTGCCAGCAGTGACTCCGGGAGGGCCGCAGAGACCCAGTACTTC	CASSDSGRAAETQYF
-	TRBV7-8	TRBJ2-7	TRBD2	TGTGCCAGCAGCACTCGGGGGGGCGGCGCCTACGAGCAGTACTTC	CASSTRGGGAYEQYF
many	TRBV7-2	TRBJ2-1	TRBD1	TGTGCCAGCAGCCCGCGGGACAGGGGGGGATGGCAGTTCTTC	CASSPRDRGGWQFF
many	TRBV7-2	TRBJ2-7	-	TGTGCCAGCAACTCCCCGGGTGAAGAGCAGTACTTC	CASNSPGEEQYF
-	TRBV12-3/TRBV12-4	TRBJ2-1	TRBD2	TGTGCCAGCAGTCTTCGGACTAGCGGGCTCAATGAGCAGTTCTTC	CASSLRTSGLNEQFF
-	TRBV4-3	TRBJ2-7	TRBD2	TGCGCCAGCAGCCGGTGGGTCGGGGGGGGATCCTACGAGCAGTACTTC	CASSRWVGGGSYEQYF
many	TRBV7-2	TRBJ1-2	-	TGTGCCAGCAGCCCCCAGGGGTCGGGAGGCTACACCTTC	CASSPQGSGGYTF